Shown below are 3 T cell receptor beta chains from a single sample sequenced in a study of PD-1 blockade in mismatch repair-deficient tumors (dated by TCRdb to the late 2010s). To prepare the library, the immunoSEQ multiplex PCR assay was applied. The immuneACCESS repertoire file appears here via TCRdb, limited to in-frame rearrangements. These files lack a portion of the clones; in checked studies, under half of the deficit traces to unresolved V genes, and the cause of the others is not known. In all, the sample holds about 38,000 clones, and 70% to 80% of those were seen once. The ten biggest clones cover roughly 20% of the sample. Material: peripheral blood, obtained 4 weeks after starting pembrolizumab. The receptors stem from an adult with mismatch repair-deficient cancer.

DNA of the CDR3: TGTGCCAGCAGCTCCGTAGCGGGAGTAGGGGAGACCCAGTACTTC. It specifies CASSSVAGVGETQYF. The chain recombines TRBV7-2 with TRBJ2-5, with 9 bases fitting TRBD2. Trimming took 4 bases from V and 5 from J; bases not matched to a gene: 8. CDR1 SGHTA and CDR2 FQGNSA come from the germline V gene. The CDR3 sequence is 15 residues long.

The genes are TRBV4-1 and TRBJ2-3; TRBD2 matches 15 bases. V trimming: 4 bases; J trimming: 1 base; junction bases outside the gene matches: 9. This CDR3 is built from 19 residues. CDR1 is MGHRA, CDR2 YSYEKL, per germline. The CDR3: CASSLKGLAGGWGTDTQYF. In nucleotides, the CDR3 is TGCGCCAGCAGCCTCAAGGGACTAGCGGGAGGCTGGGGCACAGATACGCAGTATTTT.

This sequence joins TRBV25-1 and TRBJ2-6; 9 positions agree with TRBD1. The length of the CDR3 is 17 residues. In germline, CDR1 is MGHDK, CDR2 SYGVNS. Trimming took 1 base from V and 0 from J; bases not matched to a gene: 1. The CDR3 DNA is TGTGCCAGCAGTGAATGGACAGGGGCCTCTGGGGCCAACGTCCTGACTTTC. Amino acids: CASSEWTGASGANVLTF.